This TCR beta chain derives from a study of CD8 T cells in ankylosing spondylitis (dated by TCRdb to about 2017). Some background on the complete study: The study set out to find disease-linked TCR variants by profiling T cell receptor beta repertoires in ankylosing spondylitis patients and healthy donors. The full study cohort comprised approximately 23 ankylosing spondylitis patients and over a hundred healthy donors. Peripheral blood was sampled, and synovial fluid was also collected from ankylosing spondylitis patients. Study-level results and caveats: Some motif variants had previously been reported in the synovial fluid and blood of reactive arthritis patients, which suggests shared mechanisms of disease initiation. Blood from ankylosing spondylitis patients appeared to be characterized by a TCR beta motif composed of about eight highly homologous amino acid variants. In peripheral blood, the disease-linked clones were found at relatively low frequencies and had a CD8+ phenotype. According to the report, matched synovial fluid samples from ankylosing spondylitis patients were significantly enriched for the disease-linked clones.

This clonotype was observed a few times. This clone's antigen is unknown. No much larger clone exists at a distance of one base, and base qualities are not known. Reads for this sample came from an Illumina HiSeq 2500. TCR beta libraries were prepared by quantitative 5'-RACE with molecular barcodes. Per the source publication's procedure: To identify disease-linked TCR variants, a new computational method was used, one built on a probabilistic model of VDJ rearrangement. The public reads were reprocessed in TCRdb via fastp at Q25 and MiXCR, keeping in-frame beta chains. CDR3 protein sequences are deduplicated, and each keeps its most common genes and DNA. TCRdb, rather than the study authors, made the V and J calls. This sample has over 200,000 distinct CDR3 sequences in its table, and 10% to 13% of those were observed once. The top ten hold approximately 20% of the sample. Relative to germline, V is 3 bases shorter and J is 1 base shorter, with 15 bases between their ends. The CDR3 measures 16 amino acids from cysteine to phenylalanine. Of the read, only the CDR3 DNA is kept; its 48 bases are in frame from base 1. In the germline V gene (reference sequence), CDR1 corresponds to MNHEY and CDR2 to SMNVEV.

This chain is built from TRBV27 and TRBJ1-1, with the D gene not clear enough to name. The sequence was collected from a male donor with ankylosing spondylitis or in good health (not recorded which). The sample taken for sequencing was blood, either unsorted or a sorted T cell fraction (not recorded which). The CDR3 corresponds to CASSFTPSGGNTEAFF. Here is the DNA: TGTGCCAGCAGTTTCACCCCCTCCGGAGGGAACACTGAAGCTTTCTTT.